Each of the 13 T cell receptor beta chains below was sequenced from the same sample in a study of vaccination and CD4 T cells after COVID-19. These receptors' antigens are unknown. An Oncomine TCR Beta short-read assay was used to sequence the DNA from cultured CD4+ T cells. One entry per CDR3 protein results from TCRdb running MiXCR on the PCR reads. The sample carries tens of thousands of distinct CDR3 sequences, roughly 70% recorded once. The treatment: approximately 11-day PBMC culture with coronavirus spike peptide pools or control peptides (ViraFEST assay). Sequencing used CD4+ T cells from blood, cultured in vitro. These receptors were taken from a human donor who had recovered from COVID-19.

The rearrangement uses TRBV20-1 and TRBJ1-4; 8 bases fit TRBD1. Germline V gives CDR1 DFQATT, CDR2 SNEGSKA (reference sequence). The CDR3 totals 13 residues. V trimming: 1 base; J trimming: 8 bases; junction bases outside the gene matches: 3. The CDR3 DNA follows: TGCAGTGCTAGAGGGACAGGGAAAGAAAAACTGTTTTTT. It specifies CSARGTGKEKLFF.

V and J are TRBV6-1 and TRBJ2-5, with 8 positions matching TRBD1. J lost 1 base, V lost 5 bases, and 3 bases had no gene match. The V gene's germline CDR1 is MNHNS and CDR2 SASEGT. This CDR3 is 14 amino acids long. The CDR3: CASSTDRGQETQYF. CDR3 bases: TGTGCCAGCAGTACAGACAGGGGCCAAGAGACCCAGTACTTC.

The CDR3 bases are TGCAGTGCTAGAGATATGCTAGCGGGAGACGAGACCCAGTACTTC. Translated: CSARDMLAGDETQYF. The rearrangement links TRBV20-1 to TRBJ2-5; 10 bases match TRBD2. The germline gives CDR1 DFQATT, CDR2 SNEGSKA (reference sequence). V shed 0 bases and J 5 bases; nucleotides not matched to a gene: 6. The CDR3 consists of 15 residues.

The rearrangement links TRBV6-5 to TRBJ1-1; D unclear. V was shortened by 2 bases and J by 4 bases, with 11 bases between the two germline ends. The CDR3 is made up of 14 amino acids. CDR1 and CDR2 from the germline V gene are MNHEY and SVGAGI. The CDR3 DNA sequence: TGTGCCAGCAGTTACATAGGGCGGACCACTGAAGCTTTCTTT. It encodes CASSYIGRTTEAFF.

The chain employs TRBV6-2 or TRBV6-3 and TRBJ1-5, with D possibly being TRBD1 (6 bases). The germline CDR1 and CDR2 sequences are MNHEY and SVGEGT. The CDR3 has 15 residues. Trimming removed 5 bases from V and 4 bases from J, with 15 bases in between. Here the CDR3 reads CASSTQGGSNQPQHF. The CDR3 DNA sequence: TGTGCCAGCAGTACACAGGGTGGGTCGAATCAGCCCCAGCATTTT.

The chain links TRBV28 to TRBJ1-1; D not certain. Trimming took off 8 bases at V and 4 bases at J, with 20 bases between the two ends. CDR3 length: 15 residues. Germline loops: CDR1 MDHEN, CDR2 SYDVKM. The CDR3 is CASDFGRVGGTEAFF. CDR3 DNA: TGTGCCAGCGATTTTGGGAGGGTTGGAGGCACTGAAGCTTTCTTT.

This chain connects TRBV11-2 to TRBJ1-2; no clear D. This CDR3 contains 12 residues. The germline V gene encodes CDR1 SGHAT and CDR2 FQNNGV. V was clipped by 5 bases and J by 5 bases, with 9 bases between them. The DNA of the CDR3 is TGTGCCAGCAGCCATACAGCGTATGGCTACACCTTC. Translated, it gives CASSHTAYGYTF.

The chain combines TRBV7-6 with TRBJ2-1; D gene unclear. From germline, CDR1 is SGHVS and CDR2 FNYEAQ. The CDR3 sequence is 11 residues long. Deletions cut 5 bases from V and 6 bases from J, with 5 bases between. DNA of the CDR3: TGTGCCAGCAGCCCCATCAATGAGCAGTTCTTC. This codes for CASSPINEQFF.

The V call is TRBV5-3, the J call TRBJ2-1; 10 bases align to TRBD1. TRBV5-3 qualifies as an ORF whose function is uncertain. After removal of 8 bases from V and 10 bases from J, the junction contained 15 bases not matched to a gene. The CDR3 is 15 residues long. In DNA form, the CDR3 reads TGTGCCAGCAGGGCATTGGACAGGGGGTCGGGAGAGCAGTTCTTC. This sequence encodes CASRALDRGSGEQFF.

The chain recombines TRBV28 with TRBJ2-5, with 9 bases lining up with TRBD1. The CDR3 has 13 residues. V gave up 8 bases and J gave up 5 bases; unmatched junction bases: 6. Germline V gene lookup returns CDR1 MDHEN and CDR2 SYDVKM. CDR3 region: CASQTGGRETQYF. In DNA form, the CDR3 reads TGTGCCAGCCAAACAGGGGGCAGGGAGACCCAGTACTTC. The variable domain in full, with the rest retrieved from reference TRBV28 and TRBJ2-5, is DVKVTQSSRYLVKRTGEKVFLECVQDMDHENMFWYRQDPGLGLRLIYFSYDVKMKEKGDIPEGYSVSREKKERFSLILESASTNQTSMYLCASQTGGRETQYFGPGTRLLVL.

The chain couples TRBV5-1 to TRBJ2-1, with 7 bases lining up with TRBD1. The V gene's germline CDR1 is SGHRS and CDR2 YFSETQ. CDR3 length: 16 residues. The V segment lost 6 bases and the J segment 3 bases; nucleotides outside the gene matches: 12. In nucleotides, the CDR3 is TGCGCCAGCACCTACAGTACGGGACAGATCTACAATGAGCAGTTCTTC. Encoded protein: CASTYSTGQIYNEQFF.

This chain joins TRBV20-1 and TRBJ2-7, with 16 bases lining up with TRBD2. V dropped 4 bases and J dropped 3; count of bases not matched to a gene: 6. The V gene's germline CDR1 is DFQATT and CDR2 SNEGSKA (reference sequence). This CDR3 has 16 residues. The CDR3 sequence is CSATGLAGGLRYEQYF. CDR3 bases: TGCAGTGCTACGGGACTAGCGGGAGGGCTACGCTACGAGCAGTACTTC.

V gene TRBV19 combines with J gene TRBJ1-5; D ambiguous. Germline V CDR1 and CDR2: LNHDA, SQIVND (reference sequence). The CDR3 runs to 15 residues. V dropped 6 bases and J dropped 4 bases, with 16 bases sitting between them. The CDR3 reads CASSYAAVGNQPQHF. In DNA form, the CDR3 reads TGTGCCAGTAGCTATGCAGCAGTTGGGAATCAGCCCCAGCATTTT. The complete variable domain, with remaining parts taken from reference TRBV19 and TRBJ1-5, reads DGGITQSPKYLFRKEGQNVTLSCEQNLNHDAMYWYRQDPGQGLRLIYYSQIVNDFQKGDIAEGYSVSREKKESFPLTVTSAQKNPTAFYLCASSYAAVGNQPQHFGDGTRLSIL.